This T cell receptor (beta chain) was retrieved from a study of T cell responses to AZD1222 COVID-19 vaccine. Study-level results: White British people made up most donors, females outnumbered males, and clonal diversity was possibly underestimated.

The table came from immunoSEQ multiplex PCR; TCRdb's copy has only in-frame clones and leaves some out. Of about 29,000 clones listed, roughly 92% are singletons. A remark on this clone: What it binds is not known.

This CDR3 contains 13 residues. CDR1 and CDR2 (germline): SGHAT, FQNNGV. The V end lost 3 bases, the J end lost 10 bases, and 15 bases lay between the germline ends. The clonotype comes from an adult in good health. The chain is built from TRBV11-2 and TRBJ1-1, with D unresolved. This sample comprised peripheral blood, obtained on day 0 of AZD1222 vaccination. The CDR3 spells CASSFILPSGAFF. CDR3 sequence (DNA): TGTGCCAGCAGCTTCATACTTCCAAGTGGAGCTTTCTTT.